This note documents a single TCR beta chain sequence. As originally analysed: Filtering differed because ImmunoSEQ produced junction-only sequences that carried no quality scores. The assay was immunoSEQ multiplex PCR, and TCRdb's table has in-frame clones only and misses some. The V and J calls and clone size were taken over from that table, and D and trimming were inferred from the DNA. The sample shows fewer than 400,000 clones, approximately 79% of them seen only once. The length of the CDR3 is 14 residues. V dropped 3 bases and J dropped 3 bases, with 12 bases sitting between them. Germline V gene sequence: CDR1 ENHRY, CDR2 SYGVKD. The data originate from a study of shared clonotypes between healthy human individuals. About the research overall: CD8 memory received one plate per donor, CD8 naive two, CD4 memory three and CD4 naive three.

This receptor was taken from a man aged 25 to 40 in good health. The sequenced sample consisted of memory CD4+ T cells sorted from blood. Indicated subset: CD45RA-negative fraction. The chain has TRBV10-3 and TRBJ2-7, with D unclear. The CDR3, as DNA: TGTGCCATCAGTGACCCGCGGCAACTCTACGAGCAGTACTTC. The encoded protein is CAISDPRQLYEQYF.